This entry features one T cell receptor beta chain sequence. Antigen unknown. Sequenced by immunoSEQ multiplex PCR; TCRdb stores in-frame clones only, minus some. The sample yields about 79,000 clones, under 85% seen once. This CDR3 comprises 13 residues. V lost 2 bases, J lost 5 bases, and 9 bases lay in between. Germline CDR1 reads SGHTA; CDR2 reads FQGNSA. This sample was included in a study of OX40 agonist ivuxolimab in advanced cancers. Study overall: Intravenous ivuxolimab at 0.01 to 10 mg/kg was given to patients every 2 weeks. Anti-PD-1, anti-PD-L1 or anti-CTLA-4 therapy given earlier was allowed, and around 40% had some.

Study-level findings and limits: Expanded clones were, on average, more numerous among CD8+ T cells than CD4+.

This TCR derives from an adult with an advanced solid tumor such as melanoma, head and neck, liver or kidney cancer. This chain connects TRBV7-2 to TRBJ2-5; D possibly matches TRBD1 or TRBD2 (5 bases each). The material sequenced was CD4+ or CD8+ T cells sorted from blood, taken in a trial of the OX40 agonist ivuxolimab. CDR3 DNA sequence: TGTGCCAGCAGCTTAAGTGGGGGTGAGACCCAGTACTTC. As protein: CASSLSGGETQYF.